Detailed here is one T cell receptor beta chain. Germline CDR1 LGHNA, CDR2 YSLEER. The germline V and J ends were trimmed by 3 bases and 8 bases, with 8 bases remaining between them. This CDR3 has 13 residues. This entry is derived from a study of control samples from healthy donors and cancer patients. The repertoire was sequenced with immunoSEQ multiplex PCR; TCRdb's copy has only in-frame clones and lacks some. The repertoire includes about 150,000 clones, roughly 94% of them detected once, and approximately 6% sits in the top ten. The receptor's source is a man aged 40-49 years in good health. The chain carries TRBV4-3 and TRBJ1-6; D unresolved. The sample taken for sequencing was blood. In DNA form, the CDR3 reads TGCGCCAGCAGCCAGGAACACCATTCACCCCTCCACTTT. Its translation: CASSQEHHSPLHF.